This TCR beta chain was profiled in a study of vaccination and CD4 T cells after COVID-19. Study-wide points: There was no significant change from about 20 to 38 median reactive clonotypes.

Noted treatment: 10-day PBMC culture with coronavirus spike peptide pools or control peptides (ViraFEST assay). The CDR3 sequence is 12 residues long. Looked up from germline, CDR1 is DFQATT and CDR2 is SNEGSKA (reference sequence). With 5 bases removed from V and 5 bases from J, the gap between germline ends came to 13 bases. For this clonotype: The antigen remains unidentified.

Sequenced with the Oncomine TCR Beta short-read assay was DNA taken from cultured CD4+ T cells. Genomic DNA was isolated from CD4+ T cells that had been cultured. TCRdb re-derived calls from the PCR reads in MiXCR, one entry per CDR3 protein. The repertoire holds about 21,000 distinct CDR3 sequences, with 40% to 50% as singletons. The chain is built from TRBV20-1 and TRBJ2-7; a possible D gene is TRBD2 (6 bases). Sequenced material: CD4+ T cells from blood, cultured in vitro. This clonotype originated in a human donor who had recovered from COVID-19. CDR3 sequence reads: CSAGDFPDEQYF. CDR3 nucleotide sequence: TGCAGTGCTGGGGACTTCCCAGACGAGCAGTACTTC.